These 6 T cell receptor beta chains originate from one sample sequenced in a study of blood T cell repertoires in COVID-19. Here immunoSEQ multiplex PCR was the method, and the copy in TCRdb shows in-frame clones only, minus some. The sample lists 450,000 to 500,000 clones, over 75% occurring once. The sequenced sample was peripheral blood. These TCRs come from a human donor in a cohort sampled during active COVID-19.

The chain is built from TRBV5-6 and TRBJ2-7, with 8 bases lining up with TRBD1. Trimming cost V 0 bases and J 6 bases; bases outside gene matches: 5. Germline V gene sequence: CDR1 SGHDT, CDR2 YYEEEE. The CDR3 spans 14 residues. The DNA of the CDR3 is TGTGCCAGCAGCTTGGGCCTGGACAGGGTCGAGCAGTACTTC. This sequence encodes CASSLGLDRVEQYF.

This chain links TRBV19 with TRBJ1-5; no reliable D call. The CDR3 sequence is 13 residues long. V shed 5 bases and J shed 5 bases, with 10 bases lying between them. CDR1 and CDR2 from the germline V gene are LNHDA and SQIVND (reference sequence). The DNA of the CDR3 is TGTGCCAGTAGTCGGGGTCTCTATCAGCCCCAGCATTTT. This translates into CASSRGLYQPQHF.

V usage is TRBV6-5 and J usage is TRBJ1-2, with 10 bases lining up with TRBD1. The CDR3 is 15 amino acids. V was clipped by 0 bases and J by 8 bases; unmatched bases: 6. CDR1 and CDR2 from the germline V gene are MNHEY and SVGAGI. The DNA for the CDR3 is TGTGCCAGCAGTTACTCAGACGGGACAGGGGCGGGCTACACCTTC. Translating it yields CASSYSDGTGAGYTF.

The chain employs TRBV3-1 (or the pseudogene TRBV3-2) and TRBJ2-3, with 9 bases lining up with TRBD2. The CDR3 sequence is 19 residues long. V shed 1 base, J shed 2 bases, and the junction held 13 bases outside the gene matches. Per the germline V gene, CDR1 is LGHDT and CDR2 is YNNKEL (reference sequence). The chain's CDR3 is CASSQGLAGPLLNTDTQYF. The CDR3 DNA follows: TGTGCCAGCAGCCAAGGGCTAGCGGGACCACTCTTAAACACAGATACGCAGTATTTT.

The J gene is TRBJ2-1, the V gene TRBV7-2; 11 positions agree with TRBD1. In germline, CDR1 is SGHTA, CDR2 FQGNSA. With 4 bases clipped from V and 9 bases from J, the junction kept 5 bases outside the gene matches. This CDR3 has 14 amino acids. This chain's CDR3 is CASSSRTGGREQFF. The DNA of the CDR3 is TGTGCCAGCAGCTCTCGGACAGGGGGCCGTGAGCAGTTCTTC.

The J gene is TRBJ1-4, the V gene TRBV5-6; no clear D gene. Trimming took 5 bases from V and 0 from J, leaving 5 bases between them. This CDR3 contains 13 residues. The V gene's germline CDR1 is SGHDT and CDR2 YYEEEE. DNA for the CDR3: TGTGCCAGCAGTATCCCAACTAATGAAAAACTGTTTTTT. It codes for CASSIPTNEKLFF.